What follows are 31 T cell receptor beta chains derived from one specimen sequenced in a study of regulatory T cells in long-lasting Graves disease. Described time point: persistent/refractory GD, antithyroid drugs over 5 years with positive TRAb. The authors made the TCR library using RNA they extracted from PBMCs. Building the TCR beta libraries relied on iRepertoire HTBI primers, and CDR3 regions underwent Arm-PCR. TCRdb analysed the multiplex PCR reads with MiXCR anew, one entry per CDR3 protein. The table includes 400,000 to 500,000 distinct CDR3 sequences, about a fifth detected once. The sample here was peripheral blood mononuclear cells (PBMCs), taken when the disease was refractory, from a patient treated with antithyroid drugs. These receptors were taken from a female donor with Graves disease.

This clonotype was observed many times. The CDR3 protein is CASRQGHNSPLHF. Here the CDR3 DNA reads TGTGCCAGCAGACAGGGGCATAATTCACCCCTCCACTTT. The V call is TRBV2, the J call TRBJ1-6; 7 bases map to TRBD1. This CDR3 region has 13 residues. The J segment lost 5 bases and the V segment lost 6 bases, leaving 1 base of the junction unmatched. The germline V gene encodes CDR1 SNHLY and CDR2 FYNNEI.

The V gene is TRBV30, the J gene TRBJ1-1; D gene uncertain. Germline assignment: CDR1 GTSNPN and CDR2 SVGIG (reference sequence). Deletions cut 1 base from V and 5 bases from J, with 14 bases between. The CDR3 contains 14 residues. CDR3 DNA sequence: TGTGCCTGGAGTGGGGGAGCTGGAAGGACTGAAGCTTTCTTT. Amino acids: CAWSGGAGRTEAFF. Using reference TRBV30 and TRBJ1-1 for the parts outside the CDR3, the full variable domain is SQTIHQWPATLVQPVGSPLSLECTVEGTSNPNLYWYRQAAGRGLQLLFYSVGIGQISSEVPQNLSASRPQDRQFILSSKKLLLSDSGFYLCAWSGGAGRTEAFFGQGTRLTVV.

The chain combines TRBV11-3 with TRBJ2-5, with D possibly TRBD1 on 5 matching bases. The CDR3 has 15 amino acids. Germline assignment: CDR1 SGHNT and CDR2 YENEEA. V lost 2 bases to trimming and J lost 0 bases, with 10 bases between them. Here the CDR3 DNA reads TGTGCCAGCAGCTTATGGGGCAGGAACCAAGAGACCCAGTACTTC. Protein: CASSLWGRNQETQYF.

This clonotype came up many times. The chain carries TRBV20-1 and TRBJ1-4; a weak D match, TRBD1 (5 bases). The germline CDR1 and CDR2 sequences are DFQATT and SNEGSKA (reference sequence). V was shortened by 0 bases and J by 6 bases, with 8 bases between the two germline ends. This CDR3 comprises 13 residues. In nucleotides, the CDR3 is TGCAGTGCTAGAGACAGGGAGGATGAAAAACTGTTTTTT. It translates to CSARDREDEKLFF.

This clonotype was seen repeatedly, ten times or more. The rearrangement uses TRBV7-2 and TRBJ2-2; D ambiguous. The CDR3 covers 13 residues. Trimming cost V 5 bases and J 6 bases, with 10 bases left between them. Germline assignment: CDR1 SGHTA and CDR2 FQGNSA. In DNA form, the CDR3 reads TGTGCCAGCAGCCGTATTCGGTCCGGGGAGCTGTTTTTT. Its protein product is CASSRIRSGELFF.

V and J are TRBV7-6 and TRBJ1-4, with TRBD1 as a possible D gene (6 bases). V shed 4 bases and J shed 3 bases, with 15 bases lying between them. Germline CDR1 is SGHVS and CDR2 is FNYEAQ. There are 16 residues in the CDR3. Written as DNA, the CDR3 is TGTGCCAGCAGCTCGACAGGACCTCCCGCTAATGAAAAACTGTTTTTT. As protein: CASSSTGPPANEKLFF. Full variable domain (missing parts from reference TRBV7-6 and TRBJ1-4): GAGVSQSPRYKVTKRGQDVALRCDPISGHVSLYWYRQALGQGPEFLTYFNYEAQQDKSGLPNDRFSAERPEGSISTLTIQRTEQRDSAMYRCASSSTGPPANEKLFFGSGTQLSVL.

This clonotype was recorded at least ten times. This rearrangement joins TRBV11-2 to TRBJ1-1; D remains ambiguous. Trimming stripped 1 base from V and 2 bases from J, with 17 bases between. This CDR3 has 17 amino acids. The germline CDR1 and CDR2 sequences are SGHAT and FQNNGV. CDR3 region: CASSLVSPRTSNTEAFF. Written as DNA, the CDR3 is TGTGCCAGCAGCTTAGTTTCCCCCCGAACTAGTAACACTGAAGCTTTCTTT.

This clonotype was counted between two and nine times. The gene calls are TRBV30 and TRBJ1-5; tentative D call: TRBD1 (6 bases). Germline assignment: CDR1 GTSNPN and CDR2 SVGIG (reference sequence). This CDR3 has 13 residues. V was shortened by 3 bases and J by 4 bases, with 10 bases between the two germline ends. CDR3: CAWRGQGNQPQHF. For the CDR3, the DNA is TGTGCCTGGAGAGGGCAGGGGAATCAGCCCCAGCATTTT. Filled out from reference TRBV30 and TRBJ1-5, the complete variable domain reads SQTIHQWPATLVQPVGSPLSLECTVEGTSNPNLYWYRQAAGRGLQLLFYSVGIGQISSEVPQNLSASRPQDRQFILSSKKLLLSDSGFYLCAWRGQGNQPQHFGDGTRLSIL.

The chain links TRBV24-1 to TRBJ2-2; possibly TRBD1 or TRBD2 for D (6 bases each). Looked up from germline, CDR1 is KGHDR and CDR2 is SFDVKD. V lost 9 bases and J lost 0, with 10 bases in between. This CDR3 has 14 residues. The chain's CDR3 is CATGRGANTGELFF. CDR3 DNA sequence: TGTGCCACCGGAAGGGGGGCGAACACCGGGGAGCTGTTTTTT.

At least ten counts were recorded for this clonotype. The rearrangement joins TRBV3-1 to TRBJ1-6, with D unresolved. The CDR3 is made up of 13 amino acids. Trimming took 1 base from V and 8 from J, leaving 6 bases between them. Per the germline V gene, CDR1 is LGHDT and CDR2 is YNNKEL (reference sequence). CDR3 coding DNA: TGTGCCAGCAGCCAAGGCCAAGATTCACCCCTCCACTTT. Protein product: CASSQGQDSPLHF. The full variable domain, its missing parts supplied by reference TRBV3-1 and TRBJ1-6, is DTAVSQTPKYLVTQMGNDKSIKCEQNLGHDTMYWYKQDSKKFLKIMFSYNNKELIINETVPNRFSPKSPDKAHLNLHINSLELGDSAVYFCASSQGQDSPLHFGNGTRLTVT.

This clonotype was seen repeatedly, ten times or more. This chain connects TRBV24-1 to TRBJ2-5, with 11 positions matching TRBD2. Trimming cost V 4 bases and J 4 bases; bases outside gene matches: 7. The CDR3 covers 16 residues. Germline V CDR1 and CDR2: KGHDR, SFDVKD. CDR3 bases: TGTGCCACCAGTGAGGCTAGCGGGAGGTCTGGAGAGACCCAGTACTTC. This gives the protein CATSEASGRSGETQYF.

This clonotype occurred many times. The CDR3 nucleotides are TGTGCCAGCAGCTTAGAACCGGGACTACACTACAATGAGCAGTTCTTC. Translation: CASSLEPGLHYNEQFF. The chain employs TRBV7-8 and TRBJ2-1; 7 nucleotides agree with TRBD2. This CDR3 is 16 amino acids long. V was pared by 1 base and J by 3 bases, with 6 bases of the junction left unmatched. Germline V CDR1 and CDR2: SGHVS, FQNEAQ.

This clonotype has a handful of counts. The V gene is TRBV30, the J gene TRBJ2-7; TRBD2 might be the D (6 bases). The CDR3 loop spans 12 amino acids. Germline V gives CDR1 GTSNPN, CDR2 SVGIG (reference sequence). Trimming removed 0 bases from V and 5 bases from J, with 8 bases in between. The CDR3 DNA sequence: TGTGCCTGGAGTGTCCGGGGGAACGAGCAGTACTTC. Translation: CAWSVRGNEQYF.

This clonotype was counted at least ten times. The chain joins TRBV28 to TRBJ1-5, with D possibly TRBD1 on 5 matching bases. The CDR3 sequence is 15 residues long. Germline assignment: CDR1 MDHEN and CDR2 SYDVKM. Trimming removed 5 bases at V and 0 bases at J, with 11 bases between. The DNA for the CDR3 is TGTGCCAGCAGTGTTCTGACAGTTAGCAATCAGCCCCAGCATTTT. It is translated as CASSVLTVSNQPQHF.

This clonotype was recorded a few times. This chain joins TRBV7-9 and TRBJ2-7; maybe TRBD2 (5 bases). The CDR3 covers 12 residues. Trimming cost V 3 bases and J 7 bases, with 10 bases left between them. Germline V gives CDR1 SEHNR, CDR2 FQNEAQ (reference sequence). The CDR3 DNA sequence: TGTGCCAGCAGCTTCCGGTCGGGAGAGCAGTACTTC. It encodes CASSFRSGEQYF.

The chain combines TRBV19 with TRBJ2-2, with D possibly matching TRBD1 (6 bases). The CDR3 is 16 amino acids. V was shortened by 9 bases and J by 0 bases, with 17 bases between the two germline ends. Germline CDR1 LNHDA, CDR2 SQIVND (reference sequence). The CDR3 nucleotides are TGTGCCAGCCGATCAAAACAGGGTTCGAACACCGGGGAGCTGTTTTTT. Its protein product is CASRSKQGSNTGELFF.

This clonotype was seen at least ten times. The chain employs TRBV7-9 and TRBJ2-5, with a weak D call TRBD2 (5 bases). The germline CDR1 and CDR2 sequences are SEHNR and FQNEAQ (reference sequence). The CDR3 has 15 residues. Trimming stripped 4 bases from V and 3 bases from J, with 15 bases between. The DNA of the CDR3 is TGTGCCAGCAGCTCGAGAAGGACTTTGAAAGAGACCCAGTACTTC. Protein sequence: CASSSRRTLKETQYF. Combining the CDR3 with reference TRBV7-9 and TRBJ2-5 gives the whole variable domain DTGVSQNPRHKITKRGQNVTFRCDPISEHNRLYWYRQTLGQGPEFLTYFQNEAQLEKSRLLSDRFSAERPKGSFSTLEIQRTEQGDSAMYLCASSSRRTLKETQYFGPGTRLLVL.

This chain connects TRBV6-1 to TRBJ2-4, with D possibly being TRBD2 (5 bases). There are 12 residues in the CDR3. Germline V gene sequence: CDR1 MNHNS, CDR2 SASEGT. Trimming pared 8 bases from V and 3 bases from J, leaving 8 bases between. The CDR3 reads CASGSGKNIQYF. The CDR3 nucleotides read TGTGCCAGCGGGAGCGGCAAAAACATTCAGTACTTC.

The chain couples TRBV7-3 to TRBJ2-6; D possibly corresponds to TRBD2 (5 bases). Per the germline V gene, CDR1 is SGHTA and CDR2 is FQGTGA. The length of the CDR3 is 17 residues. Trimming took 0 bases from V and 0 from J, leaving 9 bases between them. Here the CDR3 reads CASSLTYGGSGANVLTF. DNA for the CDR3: TGTGCCAGCAGCTTAACGTACGGAGGCTCTGGGGCCAACGTCCTGACTTTC.

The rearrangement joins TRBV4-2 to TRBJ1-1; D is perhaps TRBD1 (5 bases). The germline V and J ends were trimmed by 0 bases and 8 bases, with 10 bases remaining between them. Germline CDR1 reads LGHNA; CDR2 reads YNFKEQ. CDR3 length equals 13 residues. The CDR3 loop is CASSQDRGVEAFF. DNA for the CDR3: TGTGCCAGCAGCCAAGATCGGGGGGTCGAAGCTTTCTTT.

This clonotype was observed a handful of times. The CDR3 bases are TGCGCCAGCAGCCGTATCCCAGGGGAGTCGAACTACGAGCAGTACTTC. Encoded protein: CASSRIPGESNYEQYF. This sequence joins TRBV5-1 and TRBJ2-7, with D perhaps TRBD1 (6 bases). Germline values: CDR1 SGHRS, CDR2 YFSETQ. The V gene lost 4 bases and the J gene lost 3 bases, with 20 bases spanning the gap. The CDR3 has 16 amino acids.

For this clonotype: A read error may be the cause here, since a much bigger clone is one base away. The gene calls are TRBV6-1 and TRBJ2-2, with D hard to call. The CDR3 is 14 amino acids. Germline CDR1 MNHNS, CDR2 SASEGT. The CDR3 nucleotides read TGTACCAGTCTACGGTCCCTGAACACCGGGGAGCTGTTTTTT. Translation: CTSLRSLNTGELFF.

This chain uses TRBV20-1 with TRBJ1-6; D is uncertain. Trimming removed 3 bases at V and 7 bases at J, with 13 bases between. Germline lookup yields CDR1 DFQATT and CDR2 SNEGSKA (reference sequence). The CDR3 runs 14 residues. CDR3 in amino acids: CSASKEGGNSPLHF. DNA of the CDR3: TGCAGTGCTAGCAAGGAGGGAGGAAATTCACCCCTCCACTTT.

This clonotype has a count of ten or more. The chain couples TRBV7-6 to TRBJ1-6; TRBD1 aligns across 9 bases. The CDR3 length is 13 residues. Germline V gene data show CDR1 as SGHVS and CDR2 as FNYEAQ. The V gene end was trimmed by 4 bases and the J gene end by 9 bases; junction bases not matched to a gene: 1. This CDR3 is CASSWDRASPLHF. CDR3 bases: TGTGCCAGCAGCTGGGACAGGGCTTCACCCCTCCACTTT.

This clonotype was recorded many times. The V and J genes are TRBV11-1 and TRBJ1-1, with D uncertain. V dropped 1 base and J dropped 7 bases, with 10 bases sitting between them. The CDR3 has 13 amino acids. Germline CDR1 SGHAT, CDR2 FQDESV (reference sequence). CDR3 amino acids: CASSLGSTLEAFF. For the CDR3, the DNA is TGTGCCAGCAGCTTAGGAAGCACCCTTGAAGCTTTCTTT.

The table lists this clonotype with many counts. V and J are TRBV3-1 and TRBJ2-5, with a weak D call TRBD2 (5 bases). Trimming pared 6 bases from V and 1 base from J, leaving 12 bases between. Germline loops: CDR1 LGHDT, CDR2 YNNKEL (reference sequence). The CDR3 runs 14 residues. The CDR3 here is CASSLTGSQETQYF. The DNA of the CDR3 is TGTGCCAGCAGTTTGACGGGAAGCCAAGAGACCCAGTACTTC.

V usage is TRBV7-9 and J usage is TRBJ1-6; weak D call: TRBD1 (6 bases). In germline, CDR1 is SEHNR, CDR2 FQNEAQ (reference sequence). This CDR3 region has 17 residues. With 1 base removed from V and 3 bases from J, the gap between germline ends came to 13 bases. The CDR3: CASSLGGGGGYNSPLHF. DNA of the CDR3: TGTGCCAGCAGCTTAGGAGGGGGGGGTGGCTATAATTCACCCCTCCACTTT. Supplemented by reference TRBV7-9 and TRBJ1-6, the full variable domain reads DTGVSQNPRHKITKRGQNVTFRCDPISEHNRLYWYRQTLGQGPEFLTYFQNEAQLEKSRLLSDRFSAERPKGSFSTLEIQRTEQGDSAMYLCASSLGGGGGYNSPLHFGNGTRLTVT.

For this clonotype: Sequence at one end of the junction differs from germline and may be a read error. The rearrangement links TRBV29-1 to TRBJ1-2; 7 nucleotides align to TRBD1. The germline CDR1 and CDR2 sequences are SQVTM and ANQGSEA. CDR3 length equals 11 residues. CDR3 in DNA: TGCAGCGTTGAAAAGGACAGGTTACCTTACTTC. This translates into CSVEKDRLPYF.

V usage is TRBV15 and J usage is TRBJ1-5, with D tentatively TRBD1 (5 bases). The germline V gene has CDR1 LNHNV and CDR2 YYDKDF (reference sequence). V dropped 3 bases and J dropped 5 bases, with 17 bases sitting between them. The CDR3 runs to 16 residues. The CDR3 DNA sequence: TGTGCCACCAGCAGTGGGGGACGAGGGCGCGATCAGCCCCAGCATTTT. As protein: CATSSGGRGRDQPQHF.

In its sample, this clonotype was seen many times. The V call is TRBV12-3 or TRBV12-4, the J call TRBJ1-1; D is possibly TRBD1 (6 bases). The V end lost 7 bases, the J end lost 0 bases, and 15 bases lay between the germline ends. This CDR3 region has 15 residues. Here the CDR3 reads CASNLAGHLNTEAFF. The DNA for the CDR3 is TGTGCCAGCAACTTGGCGGGACACTTGAACACTGAAGCTTTCTTT.

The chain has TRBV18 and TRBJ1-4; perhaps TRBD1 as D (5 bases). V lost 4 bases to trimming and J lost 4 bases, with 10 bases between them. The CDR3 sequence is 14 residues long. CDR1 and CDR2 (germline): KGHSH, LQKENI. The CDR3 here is CASSHRPVNEKLFF. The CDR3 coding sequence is TGTGCCAGCTCACACAGGCCAGTTAATGAAAAACTGTTTTTT. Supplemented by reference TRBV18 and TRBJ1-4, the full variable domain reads NAGVMQNPRHLVRRRGQEARLRCSPMKGHSHVYWYRQLPEEGLKFMVYLQKENIIDESGMPKERFSAEFPKEGPSILRIQQVVRGDSAAYFCASSHRPVNEKLFFGSGTQLSVL.